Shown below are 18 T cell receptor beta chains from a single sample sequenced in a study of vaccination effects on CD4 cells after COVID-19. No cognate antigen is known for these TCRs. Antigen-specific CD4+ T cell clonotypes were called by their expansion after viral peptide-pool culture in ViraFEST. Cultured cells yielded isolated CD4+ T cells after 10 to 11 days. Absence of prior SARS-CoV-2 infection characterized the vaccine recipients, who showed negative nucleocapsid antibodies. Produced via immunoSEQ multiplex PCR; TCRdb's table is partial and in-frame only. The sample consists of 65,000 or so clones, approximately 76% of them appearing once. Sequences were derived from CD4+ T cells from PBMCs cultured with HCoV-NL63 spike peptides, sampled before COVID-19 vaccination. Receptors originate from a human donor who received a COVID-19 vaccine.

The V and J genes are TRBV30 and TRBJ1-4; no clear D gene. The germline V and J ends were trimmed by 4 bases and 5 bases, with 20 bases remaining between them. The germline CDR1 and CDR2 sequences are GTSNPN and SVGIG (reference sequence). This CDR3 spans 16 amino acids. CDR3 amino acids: CAWTPRGRVYNEKLFF. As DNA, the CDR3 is TGTGCCTGGACTCCTAGAGGGAGGGTCTACAATGAAAAACTGTTTTTT. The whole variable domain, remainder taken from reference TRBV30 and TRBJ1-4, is SQTIHQWPATLVQPVGSPLSLECTVEGTSNPNLYWYRQAAGRGLQLLFYSVGIGQISSEVPQNLSASRPQDRQFILSSKKLLLSDSGFYLCAWTPRGRVYNEKLFFGSGTQLSVL.

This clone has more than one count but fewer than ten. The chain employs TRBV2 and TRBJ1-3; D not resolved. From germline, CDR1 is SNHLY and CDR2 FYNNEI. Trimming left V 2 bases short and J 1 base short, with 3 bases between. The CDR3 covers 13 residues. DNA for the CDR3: TGTGCCAGCAGTGAACATTCTGGAAACACCATATATTTT. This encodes CASSEHSGNTIYF.

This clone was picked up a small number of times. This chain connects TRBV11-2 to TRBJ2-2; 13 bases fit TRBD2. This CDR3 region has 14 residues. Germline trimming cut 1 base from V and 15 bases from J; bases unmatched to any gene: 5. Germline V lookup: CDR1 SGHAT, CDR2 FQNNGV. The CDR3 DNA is TGTGCCAGCAGCTTAGGGATGACTAGCGGGGGGTTGTTTTTT. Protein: CASSLGMTSGGLFF.

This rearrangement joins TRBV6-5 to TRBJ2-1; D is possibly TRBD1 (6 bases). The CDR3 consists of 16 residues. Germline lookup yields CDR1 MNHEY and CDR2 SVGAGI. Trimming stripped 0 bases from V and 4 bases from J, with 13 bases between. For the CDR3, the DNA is TGTGCCAGCAGTTACTCAGAACAGGGCTCTTACAATGAGCAGTTCTTC. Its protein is CASSYSEQGSYNEQFF.

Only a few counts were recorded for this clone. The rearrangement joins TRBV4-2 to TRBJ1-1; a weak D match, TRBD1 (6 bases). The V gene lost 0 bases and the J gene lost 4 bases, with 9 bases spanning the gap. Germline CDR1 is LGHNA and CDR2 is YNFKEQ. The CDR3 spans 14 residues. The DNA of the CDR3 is TGTGCCAGCAGCCAAGATAGCAGGGGCACTGAAGCTTTCTTT. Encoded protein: CASSQDSRGTEAFF.

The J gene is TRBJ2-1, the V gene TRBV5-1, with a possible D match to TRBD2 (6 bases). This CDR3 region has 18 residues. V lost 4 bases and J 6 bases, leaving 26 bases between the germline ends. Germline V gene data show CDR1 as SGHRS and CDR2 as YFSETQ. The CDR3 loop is CASSQRPPGTSGGNEQFF. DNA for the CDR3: TGCGCCAGCAGCCAACGACCCCCGGGAACCTCCGGGGGCAATGAGCAGTTCTTC.

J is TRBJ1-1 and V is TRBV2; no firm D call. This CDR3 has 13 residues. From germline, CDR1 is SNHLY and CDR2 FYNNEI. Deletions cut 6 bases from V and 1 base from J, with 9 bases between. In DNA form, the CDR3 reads TGTGCCAGCAGCAACGGAGCGAACACTGAAGCTTTCTTT. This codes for CASSNGANTEAFF.

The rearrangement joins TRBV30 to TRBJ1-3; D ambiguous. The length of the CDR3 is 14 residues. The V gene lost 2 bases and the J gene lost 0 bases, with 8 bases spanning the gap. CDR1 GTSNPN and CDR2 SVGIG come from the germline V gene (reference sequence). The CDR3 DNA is TGTGCCTGGAGTCGGACGGGCTCTGGAAACACCATATATTTT. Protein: CAWSRTGSGNTIYF.

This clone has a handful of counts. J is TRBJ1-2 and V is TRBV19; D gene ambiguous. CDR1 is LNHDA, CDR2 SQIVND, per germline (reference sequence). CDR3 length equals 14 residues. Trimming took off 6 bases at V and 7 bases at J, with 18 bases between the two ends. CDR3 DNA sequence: TGTGCCAGTAGCCTCAAACCCCAGTCTATTGGCTACACCTTC. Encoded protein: CASSLKPQSIGYTF.

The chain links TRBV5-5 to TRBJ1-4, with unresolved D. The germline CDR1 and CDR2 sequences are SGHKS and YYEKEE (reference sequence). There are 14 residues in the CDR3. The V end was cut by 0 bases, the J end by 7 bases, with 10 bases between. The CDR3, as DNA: TGTGCCAGCAGCTTGGCCGGAGAAATTGAAAAACTGTTTTTT. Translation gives CASSLAGEIEKLFF.

The CDR3 here is CASSLGWDEAFF. For the CDR3, the DNA is TGTGCCAGCAGCTTGGGGTGGGATGAAGCTTTCTTT. The chain has TRBV5-6 and TRBJ1-1; D ambiguous. The germline V and J ends were trimmed by 0 bases and 7 bases, with 7 bases remaining between them. The CDR3 runs 12 residues. Germline CDR1 is SGHDT and CDR2 is YYEEEE.

CDR3 region: CASRSPGLDYGYTF. CDR3 nucleotide sequence: TGCGCCTCCCGGAGTCCGGGTTTGGACTATGGCTACACCTTC. This chain links TRBV5-1 with TRBJ1-2; D gene unclear. Germline V gene sequence: CDR1 SGHRS, CDR2 YFSETQ. The CDR3 sequence is 14 residues long. Trimming cost V 10 bases and J 3 bases, with 19 bases left between them.

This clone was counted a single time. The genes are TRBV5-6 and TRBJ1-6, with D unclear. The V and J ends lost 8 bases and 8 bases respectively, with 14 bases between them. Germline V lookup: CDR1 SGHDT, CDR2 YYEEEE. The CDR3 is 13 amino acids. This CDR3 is CASSTPSYSPLHF. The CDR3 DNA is TGTGCCAGTTCAACACCATCTTATTCACCCCTCCACTTT.

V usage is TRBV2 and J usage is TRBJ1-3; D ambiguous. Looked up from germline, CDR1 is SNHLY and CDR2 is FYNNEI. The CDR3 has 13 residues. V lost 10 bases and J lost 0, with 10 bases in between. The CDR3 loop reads CANKQSSGNTIYF. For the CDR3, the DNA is TGTGCCAACAAGCAAAGCTCTGGAAACACCATATATTTT.

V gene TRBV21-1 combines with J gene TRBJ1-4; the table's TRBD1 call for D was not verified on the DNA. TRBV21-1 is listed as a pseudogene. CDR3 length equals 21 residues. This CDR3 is CASSTQGSSYKSPSTNEKLFF. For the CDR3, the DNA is TGTGCCAGCAGCACTCAGGGGAGCTCCTATAAGTCCCCGTCAACTAATGAAAAACTGTTTTTT.

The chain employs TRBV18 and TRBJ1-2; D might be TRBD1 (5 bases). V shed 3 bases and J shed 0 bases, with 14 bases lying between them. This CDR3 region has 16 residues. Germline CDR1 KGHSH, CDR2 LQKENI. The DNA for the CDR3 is TGTGCCAGCTCACCGGGGCAAAGTATCGCTAACTATGGCTACACCTTC. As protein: CASSPGQSIANYGYTF.

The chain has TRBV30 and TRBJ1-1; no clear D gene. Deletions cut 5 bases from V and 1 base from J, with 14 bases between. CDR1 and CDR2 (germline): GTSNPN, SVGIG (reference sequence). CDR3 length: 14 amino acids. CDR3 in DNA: TGTGCCTGGGGGAGACACGAGGGGAACACTGAAGCTTTCTTT. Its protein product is CAWGRHEGNTEAFF.

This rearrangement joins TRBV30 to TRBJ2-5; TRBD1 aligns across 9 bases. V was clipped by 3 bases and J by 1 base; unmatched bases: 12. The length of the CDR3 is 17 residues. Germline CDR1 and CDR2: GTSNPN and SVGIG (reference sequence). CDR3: CAWRTPLGQGLQETQYF. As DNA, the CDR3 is TGTGCCTGGAGGACGCCCTTGGGACAGGGACTCCAAGAGACCCAGTACTTC.